These 13 T cell receptor beta chains originate from one sample sequenced in a study of cytomegalovirus exposure and HLA in healthy donors. PCR amplification relied on 60 Vbeta primers (plus 13 Jbeta primers). Sequenced by immunoSEQ multiplex PCR; TCRdb stores in-frame clones only, minus some. The sample holds under 200,000 clones, roughly 71% seen once. The sequenced material came from PBMCs. These receptors all come from a male donor in good health and CMV-seropositive.

This clone was counted once. The chain is built from TRBV27 and TRBJ2-7, with unresolved D. Germline loops: CDR1 MNHEY, CDR2 SMNVEV (reference sequence). V was clipped by 7 bases and J by 0 bases, with 13 bases between them. This CDR3 has 14 amino acids. The CDR3 DNA reads as TGTGCCAGCAAGGCGGTCCACAACTCCTACGAGCAGTACTTC. Translation gives CASKAVHNSYEQYF.

The CDR3 is CASSLGGGGASTQYF. The CDR3 DNA reads TGTGCCAGCAGCTTAGGCGGCGGGGGGGCCAGCACGCAGTATTTT. This sequence joins TRBV13 and TRBJ2-3, with TRBD2 matching 9 bases. CDR1 and CDR2 (germline): PRHDT, FYEKMQ (reference sequence). The CDR3 covers 15 residues. V shed 0 bases and J 9 bases; nucleotides not matched to a gene: 7.

The chain links TRBV6-5 to TRBJ1-2; 9 nucleotides align to TRBD1. The length of the CDR3 is 14 residues. V shed 5 bases, J shed 7 bases, and the junction held 8 bases outside the gene matches. Germline CDR1 reads MNHEY; CDR2 reads SVGAGI. CDR3 nucleotides: TGTGCCAGCAGTACCGGGACAGGGCGGGTTGGCTACACCTTC. Translation gives CASSTGTGRVGYTF.

The chain employs TRBV30 and TRBJ2-2; TRBD1 is a possible D gene (6 bases). The CDR3 is made up of 12 amino acids. Germline CDR1 is GTSNPN and CDR2 is SVGIG (reference sequence). Trimming removed 3 bases from V and 7 bases from J, with 9 bases in between. CDR3 nucleotide sequence: TGTGCCTGGAGACAGGGTGGCGGGGAGCTGTTTTTT. It codes for CAWRQGGGELFF.

V gene TRBV5-6 combines with J gene TRBJ1-1; 8 nucleotides align to TRBD1. The CDR3 runs 14 residues. Unmatched junction bases numbered 5, after V lost 4 bases and J lost 3 bases. Germline CDR1 is SGHDT and CDR2 is YYEEEE. This CDR3 reads CASSATGDDTEAFF. The CDR3 bases are TGTGCCAGCAGCGCGACAGGGGACGACACTGAAGCTTTCTTT.

For this clone: At one boundary the junction diverges from the germline segment, which might be a read error. This chain links TRBV6-9 with TRBJ2-3; D ambiguous. Germline V gives CDR1 MNHGY, CDR2 SVAAGI. The CDR3 is made up of 10 amino acids. CDR3 sequence: CARSIDTQYF. The CDR3 DNA reads TGTGCCCGCAGCATAGATACGCAGTATTTT.

J is TRBJ1-2 and V is TRBV19, with 9 positions matching TRBD1. Germline CDR1 reads LNHDA; CDR2 reads SQIVND (reference sequence). This CDR3 contains 16 residues. Losses at the gene ends were 5 bases for V and 8 bases for J; bases not matched to a gene: 15. CDR3 loop: CASSWDRVPQSSGYTF. CDR3 in DNA: TGTGCCAGTAGTTGGGACAGGGTGCCCCAATCGTCCGGCTACACCTTC.

The gene calls are TRBV10-3 and TRBJ2-3, with 11 bases lining up with TRBD2. This CDR3 contains 19 residues. V lost 6 bases, J lost 5 bases, and 19 bases stayed unmatched. CDR1 and CDR2 from the germline V gene are ENHRY and SYGVKD. The chain's CDR3 is CAIRPSGASGGRREDTQYF. CDR3 nucleotide sequence: TGTGCCATCAGGCCGTCGGGGGCTAGCGGGGGGCGTCGTGAAGATACGCAGTATTTT.

Only one count was recorded for this clone. The J gene is TRBJ2-3, the V gene TRBV5-8; a weak D match, TRBD1 (5 bases). CDR3 length: 14 amino acids. The V gene's germline CDR1 is SGHTS and CDR2 YDEGEE. V dropped 4 bases and J dropped 1 base, with 10 bases sitting between them. The CDR3 DNA sequence: TGTGCCAGCAGCCCCACCAGGGGCACAGATACGCAGTATTTT. It translates to CASSPTRGTDTQYF.

J is TRBJ1-2 and V is TRBV7-2; 7 bases match TRBD1. The CDR3 is made up of 15 amino acids. The germline gives CDR1 SGHTA, CDR2 FQGNSA. V was clipped by 6 bases and J by 0 bases; unmatched bases: 7. CDR3 region: CASRTRQGSNYGYTF. The CDR3 DNA sequence: TGTGCCAGCAGGACCAGACAGGGATCTAACTATGGCTACACCTTC.

The rearrangement joins TRBV6-5 to TRBJ1-6; tentatively, D is TRBD1 (5 bases). CDR1 is MNHEY and CDR2 is SVGAGI in the germline V gene. V lost 4 bases and J lost 4, with 8 bases in between. The CDR3 extends over 14 amino acids. The CDR3 loop is CASSWTPYNSPLHF. The CDR3 DNA reads TGTGCCAGCAGTTGGACACCTTATAATTCACCCCTCCACTTT.

As to this clone: The junction differs from germline at one of its ends, possibly a read error. The V call is TRBV7-9, the J call TRBJ1-1, with a possible D match to TRBD1 (6 bases). CDR1 SEHNR and CDR2 FQNEAQ come from the germline V gene (reference sequence). The CDR3 extends over 15 amino acids. DNA for the CDR3: TGTTCCAGCAGCCCTACTTTCGCGGGGGCCACTGAAGCTTTCTTT. Translated: CSSSPTFAGATEAFF.

The chain couples TRBV5-8 to TRBJ1-5; perhaps TRBD1 as D (6 bases). This CDR3 has 15 residues. V was shortened by 0 bases and J by 0 bases, with 7 bases between the two germline ends. Germline V gene sequence: CDR1 SGHTS, CDR2 YDEGEE. The CDR3 region has the DNA TGTGCCAGCAGCTTGGGACAGGATAGCAATCAGCCCCAGCATTTT. This translates into CASSLGQDSNQPQHF.